A single sample is the source of the 20 T cell receptor beta chains below, sequenced in a study of vaccination effects on CD4 cells after COVID-19. These receptors have no identified antigens. Produced via immunoSEQ multiplex PCR; TCRdb's table is partial and in-frame only. The data show some 17,000 clones, around 80% seen once. Viral peptide pools were used in the ViraFEST assay to expand antigen-specific CD4+ T cells, and sequencing came afterward. Following 10 days of culture, CD4+ T cells were isolated. Sometime from March through December 2020, the person acquired a SARS-CoV-2 infection that PCR confirmed. Vaccine administered to participants consisted of two doses of either BNT162b2 or mRNA-1273. Here the sequenced sample was CD4+ T cells from PBMCs cultured with SARS-CoV-2 spike peptides, taken after COVID-19 vaccination. These receptors were taken from a human donor who had a prior SARS-CoV-2 infection.

The rearrangement links TRBV19 to TRBJ2-7; D is possibly TRBD2 (5 bases). The germline V and J ends were trimmed by 4 bases and 2 bases, with 9 bases remaining between them. The CDR3 contains 13 residues. Per germline, CDR1 LNHDA and CDR2 SQIVND (reference sequence). CDR3 bases: TGTGCCAGTAGTACCCCCGGGGCCTACGAGCAGTACTTC. Its protein is CASSTPGAYEQYF.

J is TRBJ1-6 and V is TRBV15; 9 bases map to TRBD1. The CDR3 is 15 residues long. The germline V gene has CDR1 LNHNV and CDR2 YYDKDF (reference sequence). V trimming: 1 base; J trimming: 9 bases; junction bases outside the gene matches: 4. In nucleotides, the CDR3 is TGTGCCACCAGCAGAGGACAGGGGGAAGGTTCACCCCTCCACTTT. Its protein is CATSRGQGEGSPLHF.

In DNA form, the CDR3 reads TGTGCCAGCAGCGGAACAGGGGGCCGAGGAAACACCATATATTTT. This translates into CASSGTGGRGNTIYF. The J gene is TRBJ1-3, the V gene TRBV9, with 9 bases identical to TRBD1. V dropped 3 bases and J dropped 4; count of bases not matched to a gene: 5. CDR1 SGDLS and CDR2 YYNGEE come from the germline V gene. This CDR3 spans 15 amino acids.

This chain uses TRBV7-2 with TRBJ1-3, with D tentatively TRBD1 (5 bases). V lost 1 base and J lost 12, with 16 bases in between. CDR3 length: 14 residues. CDR1 and CDR2 from the germline V gene are SGHTA and FQGNSA. As DNA, the CDR3 is TGTGCCAGCAGCTTAGACAGACAGTCCTCCGACATATATTTT. Residues: CASSLDRQSSDIYF.

The chain employs TRBV2 and TRBJ1-2; D is unresolved. Germline V gene sequence: CDR1 SNHLY, CDR2 FYNNEI. The CDR3 loop spans 14 amino acids. Trimming took 3 bases from V and 3 from J, leaving 11 bases between them. The CDR3 here is CASSDLGRYYGYTF. CDR3 DNA: TGTGCCAGCAGTGATTTGGGCAGGTACTATGGCTACACCTTC. The variable domain in full, with the rest retrieved from reference TRBV2 and TRBJ1-2, is EPEVTQTPSHQVTQMGQEVILRCVPISNHLYFYWYRQILGQKVEFLVSFYNNEISEKSEIFDDQFSVERPDGSNFTLKIRSTKLEDSAMYFCASSDLGRYYGYTFGSGTRLTVV.

V is TRBV4-3 and J is TRBJ2-2; TRBD2 matches at 7 bases. Per the germline V gene, CDR1 is LGHNA and CDR2 is YSLEER. The CDR3 contains 16 residues. Losses at the gene ends were 0 bases for V and 7 bases for J; bases not matched to a gene: 8. As DNA, the CDR3 is TGCGCCAGCAGCCAAGACACGGGGGGTCAAAACGGGGAGCTGTTTTTT. Its translation is CASSQDTGGQNGELFF.

The V and J genes are TRBV7-3 and TRBJ2-1, with 8 bases fitting TRBD2. V was clipped by 5 bases and J by 4 bases; unmatched bases: 7. The CDR3 runs 15 residues. The germline V gene encodes CDR1 SGHTA and CDR2 FQGTGA. CDR3 in DNA: TGTGCCAGCAGCCCAACCGGGGGGGGTTACAATGAGCAGTTCTTC. It yields the protein CASSPTGGGYNEQFF. Supplemented by reference TRBV7-3 and TRBJ2-1, the full variable domain reads GAGVSQTPSNKVTEKGKYVELRCDPISGHTALYWYRQSLGQGPEFLIYFQGTGAADDSGLPNDRFFAVRPEGSVSTLKIQRTERGDSAVYLCASSPTGGGYNEQFFGPGTRLTVL.

This clone has just one count. The chain uses TRBV4-1 and TRBJ1-4, with D maybe TRBD1 (5 bases). CDR1 and CDR2 from the germline V gene are MGHRA and YSYEKL. This CDR3 has 14 amino acids. V lost 4 bases and J 3 bases, leaving 9 bases between the germline ends. In DNA, the CDR3 is TGCGCCAGCAGCCCAGGGATGGCTAATGAAAAACTGTTTTTT. Protein sequence: CASSPGMANEKLFF.

The chain has TRBV12-3 or TRBV12-4 and TRBJ1-2; D gene unclear. V lost 2 bases to trimming and J lost 4 bases, with 8 bases between them. CDR3 length: 13 amino acids. The CDR3 spells CASSLTAGYGYTF. As DNA, the CDR3 is TGTGCCAGCAGTTTAACAGCAGGCTATGGCTACACCTTC.

This rearrangement joins TRBV19 to TRBJ1-3, with D perhaps matching TRBD1 (6 bases). The CDR3 is 15 amino acids. CDR1 is LNHDA, CDR2 SQIVND, per germline (reference sequence). V was cut by 9 bases and J by 0 bases, with 15 bases left in between. In DNA, the CDR3 is TGTGCCAGCGCCACTGAACAGGGCTCTGGAAACACCATATATTTT. It translates to CASATEQGSGNTIYF.

The chain uses TRBV4-3 and TRBJ1-1, with D unresolved. The CDR3 extends over 14 amino acids. Trimming left V 0 bases short and J 6 bases short, with 11 bases between. Germline V lookup: CDR1 LGHNA, CDR2 YSLEER. The CDR3 DNA reads TGCGCCAGCAGCCAAGATTATGGTCGGCCTGAAGCTTTCTTT. It translates to CASSQDYGRPEAFF.

CDR3 loop: CASSSTGASDTQYF. The DNA for the CDR3 is TGTGCCAGCAGCTCAACAGGGGCCTCAGATACGCAGTATTTT. This chain connects TRBV5-4 to TRBJ2-3; 7 bases match TRBD1. Trimming at V came to 3 bases and at J to 4 bases, leaving 5 bases not matched to a gene. The CDR3 covers 14 residues. The germline V gene has CDR1 SGHNT and CDR2 YYREEE (reference sequence).

V is TRBV7-9 and J is TRBJ1-4; 7 bases align to TRBD1. With V trimmed by 5 bases and J by 5 bases, 8 bases remained unmatched. This CDR3 is built from 15 residues. CDR1 is SEHNR and CDR2 is FQNEAQ in the germline V gene (reference sequence). CDR3 in DNA: TGTGCCAGCAGCCCGGGGACAGCGCTAAATGAAAAACTGTTTTTT. Protein: CASSPGTALNEKLFF.

The chain joins TRBV9 to TRBJ2-3; a weak D match, TRBD2 (5 bases). This CDR3 has 18 amino acids. V dropped 0 bases and J dropped 1 base, with 18 bases sitting between them. Germline CDR1 is SGDLS and CDR2 is YYNGEE. The CDR3 reads CASSVEGRTPLGTDTQYF. CDR3 coding DNA: TGTGCCAGCAGCGTAGAGGGCCGGACGCCACTAGGCACAGATACGCAGTATTTT.

This clone was observed a few times. The chain employs TRBV19 and TRBJ2-3, with 10 bases fitting TRBD2. CDR1 LNHDA and CDR2 SQIVND come from the germline V gene (reference sequence). After removal of 5 bases from V and 7 bases from J, the junction contained 12 bases not matched to a gene. The CDR3 runs to 16 residues. The CDR3 region is CASSPAPSGSMNTQYF. The CDR3 region has the DNA TGTGCCAGTAGTCCAGCGCCTAGCGGGAGCATGAATACGCAGTATTTT.

The CDR3 sequence: CASSRDGTNGYTF. CDR3 DNA: TGTGCCAGCAGCAGGGACGGGACAAATGGCTACACCTTC. This chain joins TRBV7-9 and TRBJ1-2, with D possibly being TRBD1 (6 bases). The length of the CDR3 is 13 residues. The ends were cut back, 5 bases at V and 6 bases at J, with 13 bases in the middle. Germline CDR1 SEHNR, CDR2 FQNEAQ (reference sequence).

The chain employs TRBV27 and TRBJ1-1; TRBD1 agrees at 7 bases. The CDR3 extends over 13 amino acids. The ends lost 8 bases at V and 11 bases at J; junction bases unmatched: 14. The germline V gene has CDR1 MNHEY and CDR2 SMNVEV (reference sequence). As DNA, the CDR3 is TGTGCCAGCCAAGAAAGACAGGGTACGGTCGCTTTCTTT. It is translated as CASQERQGTVAFF.

The genes are TRBV10-3 and TRBJ1-5, with 7 bases aligning to TRBD1. The CDR3 sequence is 14 residues long. Trimming cost V 5 bases and J 3 bases; bases outside gene matches: 4. The germline CDR1 and CDR2 sequences are ENHRY and SYGVKD. The CDR3, as DNA: TGTGCCATCAGTTCACAGGGGAACAATCAGCCCCAGCATTTT. It specifies CAISSQGNNQPQHF.

Here the CDR3 DNA reads TGTGCCAGCAGCTTAGATTCTGGGAGTTTCTACACCTTC. Its translation is CASSLDSGSFYTF. The gene calls are TRBV7-9 and TRBJ1-2; no firm D call. Germline V gene lookup returns CDR1 SEHNR and CDR2 FQNEAQ (reference sequence). Trimming shortened V by 1 base and J by 10 bases, and 13 bases separated the two germline ends. This CDR3 spans 13 amino acids.

V gene TRBV7-8 combines with J gene TRBJ2-7, with D unclear. This CDR3 has 14 amino acids. Germline assignment: CDR1 SGHVS and CDR2 FQNEAQ. V was clipped by 1 base and J by 3 bases, with 10 bases between them. The CDR3 region is CASSLGPTHYEQYF. The CDR3 DNA reads as TGTGCCAGCAGCTTAGGACCGACCCACTACGAGCAGTACTTC.